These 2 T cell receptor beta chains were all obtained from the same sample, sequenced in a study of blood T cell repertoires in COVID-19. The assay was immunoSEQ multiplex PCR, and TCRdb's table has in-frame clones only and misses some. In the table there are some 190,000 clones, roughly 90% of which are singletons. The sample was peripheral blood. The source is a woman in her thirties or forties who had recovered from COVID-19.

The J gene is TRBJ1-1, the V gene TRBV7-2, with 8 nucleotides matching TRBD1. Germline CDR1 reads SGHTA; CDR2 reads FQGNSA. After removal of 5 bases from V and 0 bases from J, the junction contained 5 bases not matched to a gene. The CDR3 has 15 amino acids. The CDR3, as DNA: TGTGCCAGCAGCCGCCGGACAGGGATGAACACTGAAGCTTTCTTT. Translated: CASSRRTGMNTEAFF.

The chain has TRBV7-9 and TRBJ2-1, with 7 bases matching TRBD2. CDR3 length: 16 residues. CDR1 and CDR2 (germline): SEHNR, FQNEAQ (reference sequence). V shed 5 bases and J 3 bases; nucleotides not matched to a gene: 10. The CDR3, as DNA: TGTGCCAGCAGCGCAAGCGGGATAGGGTACTACAATGAGCAGTTCTTC. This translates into CASSASGIGYYNEQFF.